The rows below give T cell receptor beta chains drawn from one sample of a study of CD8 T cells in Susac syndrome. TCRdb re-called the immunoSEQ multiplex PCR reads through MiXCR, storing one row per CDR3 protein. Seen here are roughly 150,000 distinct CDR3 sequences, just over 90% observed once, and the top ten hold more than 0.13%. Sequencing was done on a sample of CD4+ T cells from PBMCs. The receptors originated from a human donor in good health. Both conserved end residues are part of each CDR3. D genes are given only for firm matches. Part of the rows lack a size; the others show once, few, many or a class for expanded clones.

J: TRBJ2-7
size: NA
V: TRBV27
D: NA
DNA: TGTGCCAGCAACCTAGCCGGACGTCCCTACGAGCAGTACTTC
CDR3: CASNLAGRPYEQYF

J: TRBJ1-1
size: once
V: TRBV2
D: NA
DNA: TGTGCCAGCAGTGAATCTGGGTGGCACACTGAAGCTTTCTTT
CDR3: CASSESGWHTEAFF

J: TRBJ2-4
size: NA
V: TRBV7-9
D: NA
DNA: TGTGCCAGCAGCTTTCAGGGGACCAAAAACATTCAGTACTTC
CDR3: CASSFQGTKNIQYF

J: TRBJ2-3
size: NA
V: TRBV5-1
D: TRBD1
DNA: TGCGCCAGCAGCTTGGATCCCTCGACAGGGCCAGATACGCAGTATTTT
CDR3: CASSLDPSTGPDTQYF

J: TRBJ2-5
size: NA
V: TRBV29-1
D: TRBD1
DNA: TGCAGCGTTGCGGGACAGGTTCCCCAAGAGACCCAGTACTTC
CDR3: CSVAGQVPQETQYF

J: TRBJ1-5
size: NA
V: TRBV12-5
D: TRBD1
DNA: TGTGCTAGTGGTCCAGGGGGTAGCAATCAGCCCCAGCATTTT
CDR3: CASGPGGSNQPQHF

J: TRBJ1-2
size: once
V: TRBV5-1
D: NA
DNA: TGCGCCAGCAGCTTGCAGTGGACGGATGGCTACACCTTC
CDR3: CASSLQWTDGYTF

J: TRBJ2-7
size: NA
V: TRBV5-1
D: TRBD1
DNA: TGCGCCAGCAGCTTGGTTGCGACAGGGGACGAGCAGTACTTC
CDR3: CASSLVATGDEQYF

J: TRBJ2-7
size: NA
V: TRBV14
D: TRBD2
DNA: TGTGCCAGCAGCATGGGACTAGCGGGGGTCGAGCAGTACTTC
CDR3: CASSMGLAGVEQYF

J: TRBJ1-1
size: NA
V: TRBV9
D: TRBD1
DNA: TGTGCCAGCAGCGCAAGACAGGGGAGAGCTTTCTTT
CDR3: CASSARQGRAFF

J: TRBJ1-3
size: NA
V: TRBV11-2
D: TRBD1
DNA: TGTGCCAGCAGCCCCGGGACAGGCTGGGGGGCCATATATTTT
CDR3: CASSPGTGWGAIYF

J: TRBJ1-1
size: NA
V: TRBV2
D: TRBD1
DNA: TGTGCCAGCAGGATTCTACAGGGGGCGGGCAACACTGAAGCTTTCTTT
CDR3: CASRILQGAGNTEAFF

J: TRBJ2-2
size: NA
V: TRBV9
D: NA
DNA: TGTGCCAGCAGCGTATCGGGGGTCGGGGAGCTGTTTTTT
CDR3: CASSVSGVGELFF

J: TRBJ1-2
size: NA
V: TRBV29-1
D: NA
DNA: TGCAGCGTTGAGACCCCGGATGGCTACACCTTC
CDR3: CSVETPDGYTF

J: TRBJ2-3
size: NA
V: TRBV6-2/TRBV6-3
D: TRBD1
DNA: TGTGCCAGCAGCCGGGACAGGGACACAGATACGCAGTATTTT
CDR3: CASSRDRDTDTQYF

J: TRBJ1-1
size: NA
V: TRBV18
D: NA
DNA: TGTGCCAGCTCACCAGGGTACATGAACACTGAAGCTTTCTTT
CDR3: CASSPGYMNTEAFF

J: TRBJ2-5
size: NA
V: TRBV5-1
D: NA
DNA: TGCGCCAGCAGCTTGGAAAGTGAGACCCAGTACTTC
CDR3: CASSLESETQYF

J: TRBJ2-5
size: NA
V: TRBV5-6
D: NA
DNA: TGTGCCAGCAGCTCCAGGGGGGCCAAAGAGACCCAGTACTTC
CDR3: CASSSRGAKETQYF

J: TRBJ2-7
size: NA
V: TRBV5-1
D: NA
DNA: TGCGCCAGCAGCTCCCTTCTAGCAGGTACCAACGAGCAGTACTTC
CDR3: CASSSLLAGTNEQYF

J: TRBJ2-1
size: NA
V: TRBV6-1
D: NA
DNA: TGTGCCAGCAGTGAATTACCGACCTCCAACAATGAGCAGTTCTTC
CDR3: CASSELPTSNNEQFF

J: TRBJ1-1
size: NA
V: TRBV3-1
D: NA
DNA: TGTGCCAGCAGCCTCGGGGGGCAGGGGAACACTGAAGCTTTCTTT
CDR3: CASSLGGQGNTEAFF

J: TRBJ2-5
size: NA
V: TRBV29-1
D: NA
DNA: TGCAGCGTTGTCTGGCAGCAAGAGACCCAGTACTTC
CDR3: CSVVWQQETQYF

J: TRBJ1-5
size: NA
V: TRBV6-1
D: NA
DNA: TGTGCCAGCAGTGAAGCTTGGAGCTCTCAGCCCCAGCATTTT
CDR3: CASSEAWSSQPQHF

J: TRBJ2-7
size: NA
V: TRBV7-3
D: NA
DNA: TGTGCCAGCAGCCCCAAATCCCGGGGGCTCTCCTACGAGCAGTACTTC
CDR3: CASSPKSRGLSYEQYF

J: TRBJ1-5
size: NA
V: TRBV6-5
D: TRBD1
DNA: TGTGCCAGCAGTTACTCCCCCCGGGACAGACCAAATCAGCCCCAGCATTTT
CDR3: CASSYSPRDRPNQPQHF

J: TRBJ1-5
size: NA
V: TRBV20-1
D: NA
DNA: TGCAGTGGTACGAAGGCCGGACAGTGGAGTGTGGACAGCAATCAGCCCCAGCATTTT
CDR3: CSGTKAGQWSVDSNQPQHF

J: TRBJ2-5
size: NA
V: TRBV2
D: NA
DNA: TGTGCCAGCAGGGCCGGACGCTCTCGAGAGACCCAGTACTTC
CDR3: CASRAGRSRETQYF

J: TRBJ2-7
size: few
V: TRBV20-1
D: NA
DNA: TGCAGTGCTAGTTCGGGGGGCCCCTACGAGCAGTACTTC
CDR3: CSASSGGPYEQYF